These T cell receptor beta chains were read from a single sample in a study of T cells in localized non-small cell lung cancer. Some clones are missing from TCRdb's copy, which holds only in-frame ones; the method was immunoSEQ multiplex PCR. The sample has roughly 35,000 clones, 93% seen once; the top ten hold 7.9%. The sequencing here drew on peripheral blood, taken before any cancer treatment. Every receptor here comes from a female donor over 55 with stage I lung adenocarcinoma. Both conserved end residues are part of each CDR3. The D gene is left open where the match is weak. Not every row has a clone size; where given, it reads once, few, many or a size class.

cdr3_nt	cdr3_aa	v_call	d_call	j_call	clone_size
TGTGCCAGCAGTTTTCTCGAGGGAACTGAAGCTTTCTTT	CASSFLEGTEAFF	TRBV7-9	.	TRBJ1-1	.
TGTGCCAGCAGCTTAGCCCAGGGCTCTGGGGCCAACGTCCTGACTTTC	CASSLAQGSGANVLTF	TRBV7-9	.	TRBJ2-6	.
TGTGCCAGCAGTGTTGGGGGCCCCCTTAGTGAAGCTTTCTTT	CASSVGGPLSEAFF	TRBV6-1	.	TRBJ1-1	.
TGTGCCAGCAGTCCCGGTCTGAGGTACACTGAAGCTTTCTTT	CASSPGLRYTEAFF	TRBV25-1	.	TRBJ1-1	.
TGCGCCAGCAGCCCCGGGACAGCGTCTAACACTGAAGCTTTCTTT	CASSPGTASNTEAFF	TRBV4-3	TRBD1	TRBJ1-1	.
TGTGCCACCAGCGGAGGACAGATGAATCAGCCCCAGCATTTT	CATSGGQMNQPQHF	TRBV15	.	TRBJ1-5	.
TGCGCCAGCAGCACAGGGGGCGCGGGCCAGCCCCAGCATTTT	CASSTGGAGQPQHF	TRBV5-1	TRBD1	TRBJ1-5	.
TGTGCCAGCAGTTACTCACACACTAACTATGGCTACACCTTC	CASSYSHTNYGYTF	TRBV6-5	.	TRBJ1-2	few
TGTGCCAGCAGGTCCCCTCAGGCAGGCAATCAGCCCCAGCATTTT	CASRSPQAGNQPQHF	TRBV28	.	TRBJ1-5	.
TGCAGCGTTTTACCGGACCGGGAAAAACTGTTTTTT	CSVLPDREKLFF	TRBV29-1	.	TRBJ1-4	.
TGCGCCAGCAGCCGGGGTAGCTTGAACACTGAAGCTTTCTTT	CASSRGSLNTEAFF	TRBV4-1	.	TRBJ1-1	.
TGTGCCAGCAGTTCGGGACAGGGGGAAGAAGGTCAGCCCCAGCATTTT	CASSSGQGEEGQPQHF	TRBV27	TRBD1	TRBJ1-5	.
TGTGCCACCAAATTACCGGGACAGGGGGCTCGTAGAGATACGCAGTATTTT	CATKLPGQGARRDTQYF	TRBV6-7	TRBD1	TRBJ2-3	.
TGTGCCAGCAGTGAAACGGGACAGTATGGCTACACCTTC	CASSETGQYGYTF	TRBV6-1	TRBD1	TRBJ1-2	.
TGTGCCAGCACCATTGGAGGGAACAGCAATCAGCCCCAGCATTTT	CASTIGGNSNQPQHF	TRBV28	.	TRBJ1-5	.
TGTGCCAGCAGTGAATTTCACCTCTACGAGCAGTACTTC	CASSEFHLYEQYF	TRBV6-1	.	TRBJ2-7	.
TGTGCCAGCAGCCCCTTTACTAGCGGGAGGGCCGTCTACAATGAGCAGTTCTTC	CASSPFTSGRAVYNEQFF	TRBV11-3	TRBD2	TRBJ2-1	.
TGCGCCAGCAGAACAGGGTCTCTCAACACTGAAGCTTTCTTT	CASRTGSLNTEAFF	TRBV5-1	.	TRBJ1-1	.
TGTGCCAGCAGTCCCTCCGGGACAGGGGTACCCTACGAGCAGTACTTC	CASSPSGTGVPYEQYF	TRBV27	TRBD1	TRBJ2-7	.
TGCGCCAGCAGCTCAGCGGGGGGGCGTGGAGATACGCAGTATTTT	CASSSAGGRGDTQYF	TRBV5-1	TRBD2	TRBJ2-3	.
TGCGCCAGCGACGACTCATACACCGGGGAGCTGTTTTTT	CASDDSYTGELFF	TRBV5-1	.	TRBJ2-2	.
TGTGCCAGTTTCTCCCTGGAAAGGAACACTGAAGCTTTCTTT	CASFSLERNTEAFF	TRBV11-2	.	TRBJ1-1	.
TGTGCCAGCAGTTACTCGAACAATGAGCAGTTCTTC	CASSYSNNEQFF	TRBV6-5	.	TRBJ2-1	once